The 17 T cell receptor beta chains presented below share a single source sample, sequenced in a study of tumor and adjacent non-tumor tissue in lung cancer. The template was RNA from unsorted bulk tissue. The library came from three nested PCR rounds adapted from ARM-PCR protocols. TCRdb ran MiXCR on the multiplex PCR reads and lists one entry per CDR3 protein. Of approximately 76,000 distinct CDR3 sequences listed, roughly 70% are singletons. The sample taken for sequencing was lung tumor tissue. These receptors all come from a woman in her 70s with non-small cell lung cancer.

This clonotype was counted a single time. This likely comes from a read error, as the CDR3 has no conserved phenylalanine or tryptophan at its end. The chain uses TRBV7-8 and TRBJ2-1; 7 bases are shared with TRBD2. Per germline, CDR1 SGHVS and CDR2 FQNEAQ. The CDR3 consists of 15 residues. The V segment lost 7 bases and the J segment 0 bases; nucleotides outside the gene matches: 6. CDR3 bases: TGTGCCAGCACCACTAGCGATCCCTCCTACAATGAGCAGTTCCTC. This codes for CASTTSDPSYNEQFL.

A note on this clonotype: A junction boundary mismatches the germline segment, possibly from a read error. The gene calls are TRBV28 and TRBJ1-4; D is perhaps TRBD1 (6 bases). The CDR3 consists of 14 residues. Germline V gives CDR1 MDHEN, CDR2 SYDVKM. The CDR3 loop is CAGSYRATKEILFF. The CDR3 bases are TGTGCCGGCAGTTACAGGGCAACTAAGGAAATACTGTTTTTT.

For this clonotype: This CDR3 is missing its conserved last phenylalanine or tryptophan, likely due to a read error. The limits of the CDR3 on the DNA are not certain, so only TCRdb's listed CDR3 is given. The chain is built from TRBV12-3 or TRBV12-4 and TRBJ2-7. The CDR3 numbers 12 amino acids, ends counted. Here the CDR3 reads CASSFDGYEQNS.

This chain uses TRBV5-6 with TRBJ2-3; D is unclear. Per germline, CDR1 SGHDT and CDR2 YYEEEE. The ends were cut back, 7 bases at V and 6 bases at J, with 15 bases in the middle. The CDR3 runs to 13 residues. The CDR3 protein is CASDPTPSDTQYF. The CDR3, as DNA: TGTGCCAGCGACCCGACGCCGTCTGATACGCAGTATTTT.

The rearrangement links TRBV6-5 to TRBJ1-1, with TRBD1 identical over 10 bases. The CDR3 has 17 amino acids. V dropped 5 bases and J dropped 5; count of bases not matched to a gene: 14. Germline loops: CDR1 MNHEY, CDR2 SVGAGI. Here the CDR3 reads CASSPKTGGLLATEAFF. CDR3 nucleotides: TGTGCCAGCAGTCCGAAGACAGGGGGCTTATTGGCAACTGAAGCTTTCTTT.

A word on this clonotype: This sequence may be a read error, since a much larger clone differs from it by one base. The chain employs TRBV7-9 and TRBJ1-2, with no clear D. Per germline, CDR1 SEHNR and CDR2 FQNEAQ (reference sequence). Trimming removed 5 bases from V and 2 bases from J, with 21 bases in between. The CDR3 covers 17 residues. The CDR3 loop reads CASSMNYIGLGNYGYTF. In DNA form, the CDR3 reads TGTGCCAGCAGCATGAACTATATCGGGTTAGGGAACTATGGCTACACCTTC.

The rearrangement uses TRBV4-2 and TRBJ2-2; no reliable D call. The CDR3 has 16 amino acids. Germline V lookup: CDR1 LGHNA, CDR2 YNFKEQ. Between the trimmed V and J ends, which lost 2 bases and 4 bases, there was a span of 14 bases. The CDR3 reads CASSQYRTPRTGELFF. The CDR3 region has the DNA TGTGCCAGCAGCCAATATAGGACCCCACGCACCGGGGAGCTGTTTTTT.

This clonotype was counted at least ten times. The chain uses TRBV6-4 and TRBJ1-1, with 7 nucleotides matching TRBD1. V was clipped by 11 bases and J by 1 base; unmatched bases: 7. This CDR3 contains 13 residues. The V gene's germline CDR1 is MRHNA and CDR2 SNTAGT. The CDR3 bases are TGTGCCGCAACCGGGACAGCGAACACTGAAGCTTTCTTT. Its translation: CAATGTANTEAFF.

On this clonotype: This is likely a read error, given that the CDR3 carries no conserved phenylalanine or tryptophan at its end. The chain joins TRBV6-1 to TRBJ2-1; TRBD2 agrees at 7 bases. Germline assignment: CDR1 MNHNS and CDR2 SASEGT. The CDR3 has 13 amino acids. The CDR3 bases are TGTGCCAGCAGCGAACCCCGGGGGGATGAACAGTTCTCC. The encoded protein is CASSEPRGDEQFS.

V is TRBV7-8 and J is TRBJ1-3, with no clear D. Germline CDR1 reads SGHVS; CDR2 reads FQNEAQ. The germline V and J ends were trimmed by 8 bases and 4 bases, with 15 bases remaining between them. This CDR3 spans 14 amino acids. CDR3 residues: CASCSGVTGNTIYF. In DNA form, the CDR3 reads TGTGCCAGCTGCTCTGGGGTAACCGGAAACACCATATATTTT. The full variable domain, in which reference TRBV7-8 and TRBJ1-3 provide the parts outside the CDR3, is GAGVSQSPRYKVAKRGQDVALRCDPISGHVSLFWYQQALGQGPEFLTYFQNEAQLDKSGLPSDRFFAERPEGSVSTLKIQRTQQEDSAVYLCASCSGVTGNTIYFGEGSWLTVV.

This clonotype showed up just a few times. A read error may be the cause here, since a much bigger clone is one base away. This sequence joins TRBV28 and TRBJ2-7; possible D gene TRBD1, 6 bases. Germline values: CDR1 MDHEN, CDR2 SYDVKM. V dropped 3 bases and J dropped 0 bases, with 21 bases sitting between them. The CDR3 is made up of 18 amino acids. In DNA form, the CDR3 reads TGTGCCAGCAGTTTTCCTCCTGGGAGAGGGGGTGGCTCCTACGAGCAGTACTTC. It codes for CASSFPPGRGGGSYEQYF.

This chain uses TRBV4-1 with TRBJ2-7; D is unresolved. This CDR3 comprises 16 residues. The V gene's germline CDR1 is MGHRA and CDR2 YSYEKL. Trimming pared 0 bases from V and 4 bases from J, leaving 16 bases between. The CDR3 DNA sequence: TGCGCCAGCAGCCAAGAGTGGGGTTGGAGACCGTACGAGCAGTACTTC. Encoded protein: CASSQEWGWRPYEQYF.

This clonotype was detected only a few times. Just one base apart from a much larger clone, this may be a read error. V is TRBV10-3 and J is TRBJ2-2; 11 nucleotides match TRBD2. From germline, CDR1 is ENHRY and CDR2 SYGVKD. The CDR3 is 15 amino acids. The V segment lost 2 bases and the J segment 6 bases; nucleotides outside the gene matches: 2. CDR3 in amino acids: CAISELAGGAGELFF. The CDR3 nucleotides are TGTGCCATCAGTGAGCTAGCGGGAGGAGCCGGGGAGCTGTTTTTT.

Comments on this clonotype: This is likely a read error, given that the CDR3 carries no conserved phenylalanine or tryptophan at its end. The rearrangement links TRBV6-5 to TRBJ1-6; possible D gene TRBD1, 5 bases. Germline CDR1 is MNHEY and CDR2 is SVGAGI. The CDR3 spans 18 residues. In DNA form, the CDR3 reads TGTGCCATCAGTTACCGTTCCCCTAGACAGCGGAAGAATTCACCCCTCCACATT. Translating gives CAISYRSPRQRKNSPLHI.

Worth noting for this clonotype: A much larger clone sits a single nucleotide away, making a read error possible. The chain uses TRBV6-5 and TRBJ2-7; D unresolved. CDR1 is MNHEY, CDR2 SVGAGI, per germline. The CDR3 has 14 amino acids. V was cut by 7 bases and J by 0 bases, with 13 bases left in between. The CDR3 loop reads CASILNFRSYEQYF. CDR3 DNA: TGTGCCAGCATCCTAAACTTTCGCTCCTACGAGCAGTACTTC.

In the case of this clonotype: This sequence may be a read error, since a much larger clone differs from it by one base. The rearrangement links TRBV20-1 to TRBJ2-7; 11 nucleotides match TRBD2. The germline CDR1 and CDR2 sequences are DFQATT and SNEGSKA (reference sequence). The CDR3 contains 15 residues. CDR3: CRAISLAGVGYEQYF. DNA for the CDR3: TGCAGAGCTATCTCACTAGCGGGAGTTGGGTACGAGCAGTACTTC.

Details on this clonotype: In this CDR3 the conserved last residue, phenylalanine or tryptophan, is missing, so a read error is likely. The chain recombines TRBV6-1 with TRBJ1-4; D remains ambiguous. Germline CDR1 reads MNHNS; CDR2 reads SASEGT. This CDR3 spans 15 amino acids. V was cut by 7 bases and J by 0 bases, with 12 bases left in between. CDR3 bases: TGTGCCAGCAAGAGGGAGCAAGCAACTAATGAAAAACTGTTTTCT. Amino acid sequence: CASKREQATNEKLFS.